Detailed here is one TCR beta chain. Per the authors' pipeline: Cell counts per sample came from amplifying reference gene primers. Clones were read by immunoSEQ multiplex PCR, and TCRdb kept only the in-frame ones, dropping some. V, J and clone size reflect that table, while D and trimming were determined from the DNA. The data contain a few hundred thousand clones, about 89% of them singletons. This specimen belongs to a study of blood T cell repertoires in COVID-19. Across the whole study: Spain, Italy and the United States supplied samples that represented acute and convalescent COVID-19. The cDNA or gDNA used as material had been derived from T cells, B-cell-depleted T cells, or PBMCs.

The source is a woman between 50 and 59 years old with acute or convalescent COVID-19. The sequencing input was peripheral blood.

The CDR3 spells CASSLAISGSSYNEQFF. The CDR3, as DNA: TGCGCCAGCAGCTTGGCCATTAGCGGGAGCTCCTACAATGAGCAGTTCTTC. The chain couples TRBV5-1 to TRBJ2-1, with 9 bases aligning to TRBD2. CDR1 SGHRS and CDR2 YFSETQ come from the germline V gene. The CDR3 totals 17 residues. V was clipped by 0 bases and J by 0 bases; unmatched bases: 4.